The 21 T cell receptor beta chains presented below share a single source sample, sequenced in a study of blood T cells in healthy people across ages. Primed by a sample-barcoded 5' primer and a J-beta primer mix, a second PCR proceeded for roughly 7 to 11 cycles. From the 5' RACE reads, TCRdb called clonotypes with MiXCR, one entry per CDR3 protein. The table has hundreds of thousands of distinct CDR3 sequences, 20% to 30% seen once. This sample also appeared in a second study, on T cells of mothers and their children.

Sequenced: blood. Receptor source: a boy aged 5 to 17 in good health.

The V call is TRBV3-1, the J call TRBJ1-3, with 7 bases fitting TRBD1. Germline assignment: CDR1 LGHDT and CDR2 YNNKEL (reference sequence). This CDR3 contains 15 residues. The trim removed 4 bases at V and 4 bases at J, leaving 7 bases unmatched. The DNA of the CDR3 is TGTGCCAGCAGCCTTGACAGGGCTGAAGGAAACACCATATATTTT. Amino acid sequence: CASSLDRAEGNTIYF.

V and J are TRBV12-3 or TRBV12-4 and TRBJ1-2; possible D gene TRBD1, 6 bases. The CDR3 has 14 amino acids. Trimming left V 3 bases short and J 4 bases short, with 12 bases between. The CDR3 nucleotides are TGTGCCAGCAGTTTTACAGGGTCGGCCTATGGCTACACCTTC. Its translation: CASSFTGSAYGYTF.

This clonotype came up a few times. CDR3 region: CASNLQGGGNQPQHF. CDR3 nucleotides: TGTGCCAGCAACCTACAGGGGGGGGGCAATCAGCCCCAGCATTTT. V gene TRBV28 combines with J gene TRBJ1-5; TRBD1 matches at 8 bases. This CDR3 region has 15 residues. Trimming cost V 7 bases and J 2 bases; bases outside gene matches: 7. Germline CDR1 and CDR2: MDHEN and SYDVKM.

In its sample, this clonotype was seen a few times. CDR3 amino acids: CASSLTVLSSYEQYF. The CDR3 DNA reads as TGTGCCAGCAGTCTGACAGTCTTAAGCTCCTACGAGCAGTACTTC. This chain joins TRBV28 and TRBJ2-7; TRBD1 might be the D (5 bases). The germline CDR1 and CDR2 sequences are MDHEN and SYDVKM. This CDR3 contains 15 residues. V lost 5 bases, J lost 0 bases, and 14 bases lay in between.

In its sample, this clonotype was seen a few times. Germline and junction disagree at one end, which may indicate a read error. The J gene is TRBJ2-7, the V gene TRBV6-2 or TRBV6-3; TRBD1 agrees at 7 bases. Germline V gene data show CDR1 as MNHEY and CDR2 as SVGEGT. The CDR3 runs 15 residues. CDR3 DNA: TGTGCCAGCACCCGACCGGGACAGCCTGACTACGGGCAGTACTTC. It encodes CASTRPGQPDYGQYF.

This clonotype was seen more than once but under ten times. The chain joins TRBV7-9 to TRBJ2-1, with 11 bases fitting TRBD2. Germline CDR1 and CDR2: SEHNR and FQNEAQ (reference sequence). Trimming cost V 5 bases and J 7 bases; bases outside gene matches: 4. The CDR3 is 14 residues long. CDR3 sequence: CASSDSGGANEQFF. In DNA, the CDR3 is TGTGCCAGCAGCGATAGCGGGGGGGCGAATGAGCAGTTCTTC.

This clonotype has a single count. V usage is TRBV5-4 and J usage is TRBJ2-5, with D unclear. The ends were cut back, 5 bases at V and 5 bases at J, with 16 bases in the middle. This CDR3 contains 14 residues. The germline CDR1 and CDR2 sequences are SGHNT and YYREEE (reference sequence). The CDR3 DNA sequence: TGTGCCAGCAGTCCTCGGACCGTCCGCGAGACCCAGTACTTC. Translating gives CASSPRTVRETQYF.

This clonotype turned up a few times. The gene calls are TRBV20-1 and TRBJ2-1, with TRBD1 matching 7 bases. Trimming at V came to 1 base and at J to 5 bases, leaving 8 bases not matched to a gene. This CDR3 spans 15 amino acids. Germline V CDR1 and CDR2: DFQATT, SNEGSKA (reference sequence). The DNA for the CDR3 is TGCAGTGCTAGAGCGCTGGACAGGCAGAACAATGAGCAGTTCTTC. Encoded protein: CSARALDRQNNEQFF.

The rearrangement joins TRBV7-9 to TRBJ1-4, with D possibly TRBD1 on 5 matching bases. This CDR3 has 15 amino acids. Germline V gene sequence: CDR1 SEHNR, CDR2 FQNEAQ (reference sequence). Trimming removed 5 bases from V and 8 bases from J, with 18 bases in between. The CDR3 here is CASSLGTTRDEKLFF. The CDR3 nucleotides are TGTGCCAGCAGCCTAGGCACCACAAGGGACGAAAAACTGTTTTTT.

This clonotype was counted a few times. This chain connects TRBV6-2 or TRBV6-3 to TRBJ2-5; D may be TRBD1 (6 bases). Trimming pared 5 bases from V and 2 bases from J, leaving 15 bases between. Germline-derived CDR1 and CDR2 are MNHEY and SVGEGT. The CDR3 has 15 residues. This CDR3 reads CASSDARTAQETQYF. Written as DNA, the CDR3 is TGTGCCAGCAGTGACGCCCGGACAGCACAAGAGACCCAGTACTTC.

The gene calls are TRBV7-9 and TRBJ2-5; TRBD2 might be the D (5 bases). The DNA matches TRBJ2-1 better at its end, which makes the J call doubtful. There are 15 residues in the CDR3. Germline lookup yields CDR1 SEHNR and CDR2 FQNEAQ (reference sequence). For the CDR3, the DNA is TGTGCCAGCAGCTTATTTTCCGGGATTGTAGATGAGCAGTTCTTC. Encoded protein: CASSLFSGIVDEQFF.

This clonotype has only a few counts. The V gene is TRBV4-3, the J gene TRBJ2-5; the match to TRBD2 covers 10 bases. This CDR3 contains 17 residues. The germline V gene has CDR1 LGHNA and CDR2 YSLEER. V lost 0 bases, J lost 2 bases, and 6 bases stayed unmatched. The CDR3 region is CASSQDHLAGAQETQYF. The DNA of the CDR3 is TGCGCCAGCAGCCAAGATCATCTAGCGGGGGCTCAAGAGACCCAGTACTTC.

The V and J genes are TRBV11-2 and TRBJ2-7; D is possibly TRBD1 or TRBD2 (5 bases each). Germline CDR1 and CDR2: SGHAT and FQNNGV. The germline V and J ends were trimmed by 1 base and 2 bases, with 12 bases remaining between them. The CDR3 is 15 amino acids. In DNA form, the CDR3 reads TGTGCCAGCAGCTTAGGACGGGACGGGACCTACGAGCAGTACTTC. Its translation: CASSLGRDGTYEQYF.

This rearrangement joins TRBV5-1 to TRBJ2-7, with 11 bases fitting TRBD1. CDR1 and CDR2 (germline): SGHRS, YFSETQ. V gave up 4 bases and J gave up 3 bases; unmatched junction bases: 6. The CDR3 is made up of 15 amino acids. This chain's CDR3 is CASSAGTGGFYEQYF. CDR3 nucleotide sequence: TGCGCCAGCAGCGCTGGGACAGGGGGTTTCTACGAGCAGTACTTC.

This clonotype showed up just once. This sequence joins TRBV29-1 and TRBJ2-2; D possibly corresponds to TRBD1 (6 bases). The CDR3 consists of 13 residues. Per germline, CDR1 SQVTM and CDR2 ANQGSEA. V gave up 5 bases and J gave up 3 bases, with 10 bases separating them. The CDR3 DNA is TGCAGCGTTCAAGGGGGATACACCGGGGAGCTGTTTTTT. This gives the protein CSVQGGYTGELFF.

The gene calls are TRBV27 and TRBJ2-3; D unclear. Germline CDR1 reads MNHEY; CDR2 reads SMNVEV (reference sequence). CDR3 size: 15 residues. The germline V and J ends were trimmed by 3 bases and 2 bases, with 12 bases remaining between them. CDR3 residues: CASSLAVFSTDTQYF. The CDR3 DNA is TGTGCCAGCAGTTTGGCGGTCTTCTCCACAGATACGCAGTATTTT.

The gene calls are TRBV19 and TRBJ2-1; 8 nucleotides line up with TRBD1. The ends lost 5 bases at V and 7 bases at J; junction bases unmatched: 7. The germline V gene encodes CDR1 LNHDA and CDR2 SQIVND (reference sequence). The CDR3 extends over 14 amino acids. The CDR3 nucleotides are TGTGCCAGTAGTTTTGGACAGGGTTTGAATGAGCAGTTCTTC. Translating it yields CASSFGQGLNEQFF. The full variable domain, with the rest looked up from reference TRBV19 and TRBJ2-1, is DGGITQSPKYLFRKEGQNVTLSCEQNLNHDAMYWYRQDPGQGLRLIYYSQIVNDFQKGDIAEGYSVSREKKESFPLTVTSAQKNPTAFYLCASSFGQGLNEQFFGPGTRLTVL.

The CDR3 nucleotides read TGTGCCAGCAGCTTGATGGGACAAGATAATTCACCCCTCCACTTT. As protein: CASSLMGQDNSPLHF. The V and J genes are TRBV7-9 and TRBJ1-6; TRBD1 is a possible D gene (6 bases). This CDR3 comprises 15 residues. The V end lost 3 bases, the J end lost 5 bases, and 11 bases lay between the germline ends. Looked up from germline, CDR1 is SEHNR and CDR2 is FQNEAQ (reference sequence).

This chain connects TRBV20-1 to TRBJ2-3; 8 bases are shared with TRBD2. The ends lost 7 bases at V and 0 bases at J; junction bases unmatched: 9. CDR3 length equals 15 residues. CDR1 DFQATT and CDR2 SNEGSKA come from the germline V gene (reference sequence). The CDR3 coding sequence is TGCAGTGAGACCAGCGGGGGATCTAGCACAGATACGCAGTATTTT. This codes for CSETSGGSSTDTQYF.

V is TRBV3-1 and J is TRBJ2-1; D possibly corresponds to TRBD2 (7 bases). V dropped 4 bases and J dropped 9 bases, with 22 bases sitting between them. This CDR3 is 16 amino acids long. The V gene's germline CDR1 is LGHDT and CDR2 YNNKEL (reference sequence). CDR3 nucleotide sequence: TGTGCCAGCAGCCGGCCCCTTGGGGGGGGGCGGCGTGAGCAGTTCTTC. Translation: CASSRPLGGGRREQFF.

This clonotype occurred many times. The gene calls are TRBV12-3 or TRBV12-4 and TRBJ2-1; D may be TRBD1 or TRBD2 (5 bases each). V lost 7 bases and J lost 8, with 18 bases in between. The CDR3 length is 14 residues. CDR3 in amino acids: CASTQEAWGDEQFF. CDR3 DNA sequence: TGTGCCAGCACCCAGGAGGCTTGGGGCGATGAGCAGTTCTTC.